The clone carrying this TCR beta chain was picked up a small number of times. The germline gives CDR1 LNHDA, CDR2 SQIVND (reference sequence). V was trimmed by 2 bases and J by 7 bases, leaving 15 bases between them. CDR3 length: 15 residues. This sample was taken from a study of blood T cell repertoires in COVID-19. In the study overall: Spain, Italy and the United States supplied samples that represented acute and convalescent COVID-19. The cDNA or gDNA used as material had been derived from T cells, B-cell-depleted T cells, or PBMCs.

As handled by the study authors: Using reference gene primer amplification, nucleated cell counts were estimated. Some clones are missing from TCRdb's copy, which holds only in-frame ones; the method was immunoSEQ multiplex PCR. V and J calls plus clone size are reproduced from that table; the DNA served to infer D and trimming. Of 200,000 to 300,000 clones in the sample, around 84% are singletons; the top ten hold 4% to 4.5%. The V call is TRBV19, the J call TRBJ1-5; weak D call: TRBD1 (5 bases). Source material: peripheral blood. The TCR originated in a man between 60 and 70 years old with acute or convalescent COVID-19. The CDR3 here is CASSIKEGLGQPQHF. The CDR3 DNA reads as TGTGCCAGTAGTATAAAGGAGGGGTTGGGGCAGCCCCAGCATTTT. Full variable domain (remainder filled in from reference TRBV19 and TRBJ1-5): DGGITQSPKYLFRKEGQNVTLSCEQNLNHDAMYWYRQDPGQGLRLIYYSQIVNDFQKGDIAEGYSVSREKKESFPLTVTSAQKNPTAFYLCASSIKEGLGQPQHFGDGTRLSIL.